This T cell receptor (beta chain) was captured by sequencing in a study of OX40 agonist ivuxolimab in advanced cancers. Study-wide background: The group had a mean age of roughly 65 years, ranged from 23 to 79, and was 80% to 90% male.

Germline V gene data show CDR1 as SGDLS and CDR2 as YYNGEE. The germline V and J ends were trimmed by 0 bases and 6 bases, with 13 bases remaining between them. The CDR3 totals 16 residues. Sequencing used immunoSEQ multiplex PCR; TCRdb keeps in-frame clones, though not all of them. The sample holds some 27,000 clones, approximately 80% seen once. The sequence was obtained from an adult with an advanced solid tumor such as melanoma, head and neck, liver or kidney cancer. The chain combines TRBV9 with TRBJ1-6, with D possibly TRBD1 on 5 matching bases. The source material was CD4+ or CD8+ T cells sorted from blood, sampled in a trial of the OX40 agonist ivuxolimab. CDR3 protein: CASSVEGSASNSPLHF. The CDR3 DNA reads TGTGCCAGCAGCGTAGAGGGGTCCGCGAGTAATTCACCCCTCCACTTT.